The 24 T cell receptor beta chains in this list originate from one sample, sequenced in a study of T cell responses to AZD1222 COVID-19 vaccine (dated by TCRdb to 2020 to 2023). The library relied on the immunoSEQ multiplex PCR assay. TCRdb retrieved this table from immuneACCESS and kept in-frame rearrangements only. Not all clones are present; in checked studies, unresolved V genes account for under half, and no reason is known for the remainder. Within this sample are over 85,000 clones, with 88% of them counted one time only. The leading ten clones occupy roughly 1.6% of the sample. This specimen's time point label, per the study, means: baseline before first vaccination. Sequenced material: peripheral blood, taken on day 0 of AZD1222 vaccination. The receptors here all came from an adult in good health.

V gene TRBV5-1 combines with J gene TRBJ2-1; D is ambiguous. The CDR3 has 14 amino acids. Germline V gene data show CDR1 as SGHRS and CDR2 as YFSETQ. V lost 0 bases and J lost 10, with 14 bases in between. The CDR3 DNA reads TGCGCCAGCAGCTTGGGGCCTCAGGTTGACGAGCAGTTCTTC. Amino acid sequence: CASSLGPQVDEQFF.

The chain uses TRBV3-1 (or the pseudogene TRBV3-2) and TRBJ1-5; the D is unclear. CDR3 length equals 14 residues. Trimming left V 1 base short and J 3 bases short, with 7 bases between. CDR1 and CDR2 from the germline V gene are LGHDT and YNNKEL (reference sequence). Written as DNA, the CDR3 is TGTGCCAGCAGCCAAGGAGGAAACAATCAGCCCCAGCATTTT. Protein product: CASSQGGNNQPQHF.

This clone is a singleton in its sample. The genes are TRBV5-1 and TRBJ1-1, with TRBD1 identical over 9 bases. The CDR3 has 14 residues. The V gene end was trimmed by 5 bases and the J gene end by 3 bases; junction bases not matched to a gene: 5. Germline values: CDR1 SGHRS, CDR2 YFSETQ. CDR3: CASRGDRVDTEAFF. The CDR3 DNA sequence: TGCGCCAGCAGGGGGGACAGGGTGGACACTGAAGCTTTCTTT.

This chain joins TRBV27 and TRBJ1-5; no definite D call. Trimming took 0 bases from V and 8 from J, leaving 8 bases between them. Per germline, CDR1 MNHEY and CDR2 SMNVEV (reference sequence). The CDR3 is 13 residues long. The CDR3 bases are TGTGCCAGCAGTTTATCTTGGGTGGAGCCCCAGCATTTT. Translation: CASSLSWVEPQHF.

The rearrangement joins TRBV20-1 to TRBJ1-2, with 7 bases aligning to TRBD1. Looked up from germline, CDR1 is DFQATT and CDR2 is SNEGSKA (reference sequence). This CDR3 contains 14 residues. Germline trimming cut 3 bases from V and 4 bases from J; bases unmatched to any gene: 8. The CDR3 reads CSASPPGGSYGYTF. The CDR3 nucleotides read TGCAGTGCTAGTCCCCCAGGGGGAAGCTATGGCTACACCTTC.

V is TRBV5-1 and J is TRBJ1-6; 10 positions match TRBD1. The germline V gene has CDR1 SGHRS and CDR2 YFSETQ. The CDR3 runs 18 residues. Unmatched junction bases numbered 11, after V lost 4 bases and J lost 4 bases. CDR3 protein: CASSLTWDRGLYNSPLHF. The CDR3 DNA sequence: TGCGCCAGCAGCCTGACCTGGGACAGGGGTTTATATAATTCACCCCTCCACTTT.

This clone was recorded once. V usage is TRBV9 and J usage is TRBJ1-6; D unclear. Germline lookup yields CDR1 SGDLS and CDR2 YYNGEE. There are 14 residues in the CDR3. Trimming pared 0 bases from V and 11 bases from J, leaving 12 bases between. The CDR3 spells CASSVGGGRAPLHF. CDR3 in DNA: TGTGCCAGCAGCGTAGGGGGAGGGAGGGCACCCCTCCACTTT.

The chain recombines TRBV21-1 with TRBJ2-2; the D call in the table, TRBD2, was not verified against the DNA. TRBV21-1 is a listed pseudogene. CDR3 size: 17 residues. CDR3 bases: TGTGCCAGCGGACGTCTACTAGCGGAAACACCTACCGGGGAGCTGTTTTTT. Residues: CASGRLLAETPTGELFF.

V is TRBV5-5 and J is TRBJ2-6; D gene uncertain. The CDR3 loop spans 16 amino acids. Per germline, CDR1 SGHKS and CDR2 YYEKEE (reference sequence). V was shortened by 1 base and J by 1 base, with 9 bases between the two germline ends. DNA for the CDR3: TGTGCCAGCAGCTTGCAGCCCAGTTCTGGGGCCAACGTCCTGACTTTC. The encoded protein is CASSLQPSSGANVLTF.

In this sample, this clone turned up once. The rearrangement uses TRBV11-2 and TRBJ1-1; TRBD1 matches 7 bases. This CDR3 comprises 13 residues. Germline CDR1 is SGHAT and CDR2 is FQNNGV. The V and J ends lost 4 bases and 5 bases, in that order; junction bases with no gene match: 4. The CDR3 coding sequence is TGTGCCAGCAGCTCCGCAGGGGGGACTGAAGCTTTCTTT. Its protein is CASSSAGGTEAFF.

This clone was counted once. The chain carries TRBV5-1 and TRBJ2-1; D unresolved. V was trimmed by 3 bases and J by 0 bases, leaving 16 bases between them. Germline CDR1 and CDR2: SGHRS and YFSETQ. The length of the CDR3 is 17 residues. The CDR3 spells CASSSPVDKRSYNEQFF. Written as DNA, the CDR3 is TGCGCCAGCAGCTCCCCTGTAGACAAACGCTCCTACAATGAGCAGTTCTTC.

The chain links TRBV3-1 (or the pseudogene TRBV3-2) to TRBJ1-2; D unresolved. The CDR3 is 11 amino acids. CDR1 and CDR2 from the germline V gene are LGHDT and YNNKEL (reference sequence). V dropped 6 bases and J dropped 4 bases, with 6 bases sitting between them. The CDR3 spells CASSTSYGYTF. Written as DNA, the CDR3 is TGTGCCAGCAGTACATCCTATGGCTACACCTTC.

The chain combines TRBV10-1 with TRBJ1-6; D not certain. V dropped 3 bases and J dropped 7 bases, with 19 bases sitting between them. The length of the CDR3 is 17 residues. Looked up from germline, CDR1 is WNHNN and CDR2 is SYGVQD (reference sequence). DNA for the CDR3: TGCGCCAGCAGTGAAGGTAGAGGAATGTTAAGGAATTCACCCCTCCACTTT. It is translated as CASSEGRGMLRNSPLHF.

The CDR3 DNA is TGTGCCAGCCCTCCTAGCGGGAACCGCCCTGTCAATGAGCAGTTCTTC. The encoded protein is CASPPSGNRPVNEQFF. The gene calls are TRBV7-8 and TRBJ2-1, with TRBD2 matching 9 bases. The J segment lost 6 bases and the V segment lost 8 bases, leaving 14 bases of the junction unmatched. This CDR3 is 16 amino acids long. Germline CDR1 SGHVS, CDR2 FQNEAQ.

This sequence joins TRBV5-6 and TRBJ1-1; D is possibly TRBD1 (5 bases). The CDR3 runs 17 residues. V was trimmed by 4 bases and J by 0 bases, leaving 19 bases between them. Germline V gives CDR1 SGHDT, CDR2 YYEEEE. CDR3 amino acids: CASSPWFGARVNTEAFF. CDR3 DNA sequence: TGTGCCAGCAGCCCCTGGTTCGGGGCGCGAGTGAACACTGAAGCTTTCTTT.

The gene calls are TRBV2 and TRBJ2-1, with 12 bases lining up with TRBD1. CDR3 length equals 17 residues. Trimming removed 8 bases from V and 1 base from J; junction bases left unmatched: 9. Germline CDR1 reads SNHLY; CDR2 reads FYNNEI. CDR3 protein: CASYRDRGLGSYNEQFF. In DNA, the CDR3 is TGTGCCAGCTACCGGGACAGGGGGCTTGGGTCCTACAATGAGCAGTTCTTC.

The J gene is TRBJ1-4, the V gene TRBV5-8, with D unclear. From germline, CDR1 is SGHTS and CDR2 YDEGEE. The V gene lost 5 bases and the J gene lost 0 bases, with 11 bases spanning the gap. The CDR3 loop spans 15 amino acids. The CDR3 loop is CASSYGRSTNEKLFF. The DNA of the CDR3 is TGTGCCAGCAGTTATGGACGGTCAACTAATGAAAAACTGTTTTTT.

CDR3 loop: CASSLDSFRYEQYF. CDR3 DNA sequence: TGTGCCAGCAGCTTGGACTCCTTCCGATACGAGCAGTACTTC. The gene calls are TRBV5-4 and TRBJ2-7, with D hard to call. The CDR3 is 14 amino acids. Germline CDR1 reads SGHNT; CDR2 reads YYREEE (reference sequence). The germline V and J ends were trimmed by 0 bases and 4 bases, with 11 bases remaining between them.

The chain carries TRBV5-1 and TRBJ2-7, with D unresolved. CDR1 and CDR2 from the germline V gene are SGHRS and YFSETQ. This CDR3 has 14 amino acids. V lost 5 bases and J lost 0, with 12 bases in between. The CDR3 bases are TGCGCCAGCAGAGGATTTATGAGCTCCTACGAGCAGTACTTC. This encodes CASRGFMSSYEQYF.

The chain employs TRBV6-5 and TRBJ1-5; D call uncertain. CDR1 MNHEY and CDR2 SVGAGI come from the germline V gene. The V end lost 4 bases, the J end lost 6 bases, and 19 bases lay between the germline ends. The CDR3 contains 16 residues. CDR3 sequence reads: CASSSQRALIGQPQHF. The DNA of the CDR3 is TGTGCCAGCAGTTCCCAGAGAGCCTTAATTGGTCAGCCCCAGCATTTT.

The V gene is TRBV30, the J gene TRBJ1-2, with 7 bases that match TRBD1. This CDR3 is 15 amino acids long. V was pared by 0 bases and J by 4 bases, with 8 bases of the junction left unmatched. Germline assignment: CDR1 GTSNPN and CDR2 SVGIG (reference sequence). CDR3 in amino acids: CAWSVRPGGPYGYTF. DNA for the CDR3: TGTGCCTGGAGTGTACGGCCAGGGGGGCCCTATGGCTACACCTTC.

The rearrangement uses TRBV5-5 and TRBJ2-2; the match to TRBD2 covers 11 bases. CDR3 size: 15 residues. J lost 5 bases, V lost 4 bases, and 4 bases had no gene match. CDR1 SGHKS and CDR2 YYEKEE come from the germline V gene (reference sequence). The CDR3: CASSSTSGGTGELFF. The DNA of the CDR3 is TGTGCCAGCAGCAGCACTAGCGGGGGAACCGGGGAGCTGTTTTTT.

The chain couples TRBV7-8 to TRBJ2-7, with 8 bases that match TRBD1. The V and J ends lost 5 bases and 7 bases, in that order; junction bases with no gene match: 10. CDR3 size: 14 residues. Germline V gene data show CDR1 as SGHVS and CDR2 as FQNEAQ. For the CDR3, the DNA is TGTGCCAGCAGCAAAACCCGGGACAGGCGAGAGCAGTACTTC. The encoded protein is CASSKTRDRREQYF. The whole variable domain, remainder taken from reference TRBV7-8 and TRBJ2-7, is GAGVSQSPRYKVAKRGQDVALRCDPISGHVSLFWYQQALGQGPEFLTYFQNEAQLDKSGLPSDRFFAERPEGSVSTLKIQRTQQEDSAVYLCASSKTRDRREQYFGPGTRLTVT.

The chain joins TRBV19 to TRBJ2-4; the match to TRBD2 covers 8 bases. The V gene's germline CDR1 is LNHDA and CDR2 SQIVND (reference sequence). J lost 2 bases, V lost 6 bases, and 27 bases had no gene match. The CDR3 runs to 22 residues. In DNA, the CDR3 is TGTGCCAGTAGCCCAAGATCAGGGGCAATAGCGGGGTACCGTCGAACCAAAAACATTCAGTACTTC. As protein: CASSPRSGAIAGYRRTKNIQYF.